This is a list of T cell receptor beta chains from one sample in a study of cytomegalovirus exposure and HLA in healthy donors. The method was immunoSEQ multiplex PCR; TCRdb's version includes in-frame clones alone and lacks a portion of them. The repertoire has around 200,000 clones, under 80% of them found once; the top ten carry approximately 4.8%. Sequencing input: PBMCs. These receptors were collected from a man aged 25-40 years in good health and CMV-seropositive. CDR3s include the opening cysteine and the closing phenylalanine or tryptophan. A D gene is named only where the DNA matches it firmly. Clone size is stated in some rows and not others, as once, few, many or a class when expanded.

CDR3 protein	CDR3 DNA	D gene	J gene	V gene	clone size
CASSLNAGYSNQPQHF	TGTGCCAGCAGTTTAAATGCCGGTTATAGCAATCAGCCCCAGCATTTT	-	TRBJ1-5	TRBV27	few
CASGLPTDRFDSPLHF	TGTGCTAGTGGTTTGCCGACGGACAGATTCGATTCACCCCTCCACTTT	-	TRBJ1-6	TRBV12-5	once
CASNFLGRATEAFF	TGTGCCAGCAACTTCCTCGGCAGGGCCACTGAAGCTTTCTTT	-	TRBJ1-1	TRBV7-2	-
CASSLEPGLMNEQFF	TGTGCCAGCAGCTTGGAACCAGGGTTGATGAATGAGCAGTTCTTC	-	TRBJ2-1	TRBV5-6	-
CASSQSGLAGGGDTQYF	TGCGCCAGCAGCCAATCGGGACTAGCGGGAGGTGGAGATACGCAGTATTTT	TRBD2	TRBJ2-3	TRBV4-1	-
CASSIRQGRDIQYF	TGTGCCAGCAGTATCCGACAGGGGAGAGACATTCAGTACTTC	TRBD1	TRBJ2-4	TRBV28	-
CASSGAGSNYGYTF	TGCGCCAGCAGCGGGGCTGGCTCGAACTATGGCTACACCTTC	-	TRBJ1-2	TRBV5-1	once
CASSLEQGNSPLHF	TGTGCCAGCAGCTTGGAACAGGGAAATTCACCCCTCCACTTT	-	TRBJ1-6	TRBV5-4	-
CASGFGRVDFDTGELFF	TGTGCTAGTGGTTTCGGCAGGGTAGACTTCGACACCGGGGAGCTGTTTTTT	-	TRBJ2-2	TRBV12-5	-
CASSPLAVRRTDTQYF	TGTGCCAGCAGCCCACTAGCGGTCCGACGCACAGATACGCAGTATTTT	TRBD2	TRBJ2-3	TRBV28	-
CSVEKSTGELFF	TGCAGCGTTGAAAAGAGCACCGGGGAGCTGTTTTTT	-	TRBJ2-2	TRBV29-1	-
CASTAGGQGAKTQYF	TGTGCCAGCACCGCCGGCGGACAGGGGGCGAAGACCCAGTACTTC	TRBD1	TRBJ2-5	TRBV28	once
CAISRTSGVSSYEQYF	TGTGCCATCAGTCGGACTAGCGGGGTTAGCTCCTACGAGCAGTACTTC	TRBD2	TRBJ2-7	TRBV10-3	once
CASSEIGAGTSNIQYF	TGTGCCAGCAGTGAAATCGGAGCCGGGACTAGTAACATTCAGTACTTC	TRBD2	TRBJ2-4	TRBV25-1	-
CASSPGQGVGQPQHF	TGTGCCAGCAGTCCCGGACAGGGAGTCGGTCAGCCCCAGCATTTT	TRBD1	TRBJ1-5	TRBV6-5	few
CASSPDEGYGYTF	TGTGCCAGCAGCCCCGACGAGGGCTATGGCTACACCTTC	-	TRBJ1-2	TRBV7-8	-
CASSPQGRLALLQYF	TGCGCCAGCAGCCCTCAGGGGCGACTAGCCTTATTGCAGTACTTC	-	TRBJ2-7	TRBV5-1	-
CASSLRGMGAGELFF	TGTGCCAGCAGCCTCAGGGGAATGGGAGCCGGGGAGCTGTTTTTT	-	TRBJ2-2	TRBV14	once
CASSFSGTDLNSKNIQYF	TGTGCCAGCAGCTTCTCCGGGACAGACCTTAACTCTAAAAACATTCAGTACTTC	TRBD1	TRBJ2-4	TRBV5-6	few
CASSLSRSGSYEQYF	TGTGCCAGCAGTTTATCCCGATCGGGTTCCTACGAGCAGTACTTC	-	TRBJ2-7	TRBV27	-
CASSFGTGGGYEQYF	TGTGCCAGCAGCTTCGGGACAGGGGGCGGGTACGAGCAGTACTTC	TRBD1	TRBJ2-7	TRBV7-9	-
CASSQPQVYGYTF	TGCGCCAGCAGTCAACCCCAGGTCTATGGCTACACCTTC	-	TRBJ1-2	TRBV23-1	-
CASSYARQGQGETQYF	TGTGCCAGCAGTTACGCACGACAGGGGCAAGGAGAGACCCAGTACTTC	TRBD1	TRBJ2-5	TRBV6-6	-
CASSVTSKGEQFF	TGTGCCAGCAGCGTGACTAGCAAAGGTGAGCAGTTCTTC	TRBD2	TRBJ2-1	TRBV9	-
CANRPTGCYEQYF	TGCGCCAACCGCCCGACAGGGTGCTACGAGCAGTACTTC	TRBD1	TRBJ2-7	TRBV10-1	-
CASSPDWGGQETQYF	TGTGCCAGCTCACCGGACTGGGGGGGTCAAGAGACCCAGTACTTC	TRBD2	TRBJ2-5	TRBV18	-
CAINDGSGGPTQYF	TGTGCCATCAATGACGGTAGCGGGGGCCCTACCCAGTACTTC	TRBD2	TRBJ2-5	TRBV10-3	-
CASSSTGGGNEQYF	TGTGCCAGTAGTAGTACGGGGGGGGGTAACGAGCAGTACTTC	TRBD2	TRBJ2-7	TRBV19	-
CASSRGGAGQPQHF	TGTGCCAGCAGTAGGGGGGGTGCAGGGCAGCCCCAGCATTTT	-	TRBJ1-5	TRBV6-5	-
CAWSDRKREPFNEKLFF	TGTGCCTGGAGTGACAGAAAAAGGGAGCCCTTTAATGAAAAACTGTTTTTT	-	TRBJ1-4	TRBV30	-
CASSAQPSLLANEQFF	TGTGCCAGCAGCGCGCAGCCTAGCTTGCTCGCCAATGAGCAGTTCTTC	-	TRBJ2-1	TRBV7-3	-
CASSIGTAYEQYF	TGTGCCAGTAGTATAGGCACAGCCTACGAGCAGTACTTC	-	TRBJ2-7	TRBV19	-
CAWSVKGAPTSDSGEGQFF	TGTGCCTGGAGTGTGAAGGGGGCTCCGACTAGCGACTCCGGGGAGGGGCAGTTCTTC	-	TRBJ2-1	TRBV30	-
CAWSVTGGGNTIYF	TGTGCCTGGAGTGTAACCGGGGGTGGAAACACCATATATTTT	-	TRBJ1-3	TRBV30	-
CASSRGGTEAFF	TGTGCCAGTAGTCGGGGGGGAACTGAAGCTTTCTTT	-	TRBJ1-1	TRBV19	-
CSVESGSKNIQYF	TGCAGCGTTGAATCAGGGTCCAAAAACATTCAGTACTTC	-	TRBJ2-4	TRBV29-1	few
CASSGRDRGIYGYTF	TGTGCCAGCAGTGGCCGGGACAGGGGTATCTATGGCTACACCTTC	TRBD1	TRBJ1-2	TRBV25-1	-
CASSIQGGNEKLFF	TGTGCCAGCAGCATACAGGGGGGGAATGAAAAACTGTTTTTT	TRBD1	TRBJ1-4	TRBV11-2	-
CASSPDRGANQPQHF	TGTGCCAGCTCACCCGACAGGGGCGCGAATCAGCCCCAGCATTTT	TRBD1	TRBJ1-5	TRBV18	-
CASSPRQGPHEQYF	TGTGCCAGCAGTCCAAGACAGGGACCCCACGAGCAGTACTTC	TRBD1	TRBJ2-7	TRBV27	-
CASRRRGDWADTQYF	TGTGCCAGTAGACGCAGGGGTGATTGGGCAGATACGCAGTATTTT	-	TRBJ2-3	TRBV19	-
CASSQDRRAGANVLTF	TGCGCCAGCAGCCAAGATCGGAGGGCCGGGGCCAACGTCCTGACTTTC	-	TRBJ2-6	TRBV4-3	-
CASSLSPDRVGEKLFF	TGTGCCAGCAGCTTAAGTCCGGACAGGGTGGGTGAAAAACTGTTTTTT	TRBD1	TRBJ1-4	TRBV7-2	-
CASSCRGSLIPYEQYF	TGTGCCAGCAGTTGCCGGGGGAGCCTAATCCCCTACGAGCAGTACTTC	-	TRBJ2-7	TRBV7-3	once
CASSEHQSYGYTF	TGTGCCAGCAGTGAACACCAGTCCTATGGCTACACCTTC	-	TRBJ1-2	TRBV6-1	-
CSVGGGLAGGIWDNEQFF	TGCAGCGTTGGGGGGGGACTAGCGGGAGGGATTTGGGACAATGAGCAGTTCTTC	TRBD2	TRBJ2-1	TRBV29-1	-
CASGGLADEQYF	TGTGCCAGCGGTGGACTAGCTGACGAGCAGTACTTC	TRBD2	TRBJ2-7	TRBV28	few
CASSYLGGGNTEAFF	TGCGCCAGCAGCTACTTAGGGGGCGGGAACACTGAAGCTTTCTTT	TRBD1	TRBJ1-1	TRBV5-1	-
CASSLYSGQGAFEAFF	TGTGCCAGCAGTCTATACTCTGGACAGGGGGCATTTGAAGCTTTCTTT	TRBD1	TRBJ1-1	TRBV27	-
CASRQGVSTNEKLFF	TGTGCCAGTAGACAGGGGGTCTCTACTAATGAAAAACTGTTTTTT	TRBD1	TRBJ1-4	TRBV19	-
CASSLETQGSGGELFF	TGTGCCAGCAGCTTAGAGACCCAGGGTAGCGGCGGGGAGCTGTTTTTT	-	TRBJ2-2	TRBV13	-
CASAYRGLAGSEQYF	TGTGCCAGCGCATACCGAGGACTAGCGGGAAGCGAGCAGTACTTC	TRBD2	TRBJ2-7	TRBV27	-
CAISGGSGYTF	TGTGCCATCAGTGGGGGCTCTGGCTACACCTTC	-	TRBJ1-2	TRBV10-3	-
CASSQAPQGVAEKLFF	TGTGCCAGCAGCCAAGCGCCTCAGGGGGTTGCGGAAAAACTGTTTTTT	TRBD1	TRBJ1-4	TRBV4-2	-
CASRRTSPSYEQYF	TGTGCCAGCAGGCGGACTAGCCCCTCCTACGAGCAGTACTTC	TRBD2	TRBJ2-7	TRBV2	-
CASSFDRGTGNTIYF	TGTGCCAGCAGCTTCGACAGGGGGACTGGAAACACCATATATTTT	TRBD1	TRBJ1-3	TRBV7-2	-
CASSETSGRAGAQYF	TGTGCCAGCAGTGAAACTAGCGGGAGGGCCGGGGCCCAGTACTTC	TRBD2	TRBJ2-5	TRBV2	-
CASSLFRTLYNEQFF	TGTGCCAGCAGCTTATTTCGGACTTTATACAATGAGCAGTTCTTC	-	TRBJ2-1	TRBV7-9	-
CAIGLYYEQYF	TGTGCCATAGGACTATACTACGAGCAGTACTTC	-	TRBJ2-7	TRBV10-3	once
CASTSTPGSSGNTIYF	TGTGCCAGTACATCCACTCCAGGAAGCTCTGGAAACACCATATATTTT	-	TRBJ1-3	TRBV19	-